The clone carrying this T cell receptor beta chain has ten or more counts. J was trimmed by 0 bases and V by 3 bases; bases with no gene match: 7. The CDR3 has 18 amino acids. TCRdb independently ran MiXCR on the RACE reads; one entry per CDR3 protein. The table shows 80,000 to 100,000 distinct CDR3 sequences, with 7.5% to 9% occurring only once. Time point in this sample: patch test 1, 2 weeks after DPC sensitization. This sample's treatment: therapeutic diphenylcyclopropenone sensitization with weekly scalp DPC. The data belong to a study of human T cells and chemical hapten exposure. The receptor was isolated from a woman aged 25 to 39 with alopecia areata. Some clones in this sample may be carry-over from other donors' samples. The chain has TRBV12-3 or TRBV12-4 and TRBJ2-3; 12 nucleotides align to TRBD2. Sequences were derived from whole blood, sampled in connection with sensitization to the hapten diphenylcyclopropenone (DPC). The CDR3 protein is CASSFPSGGGPSTDTQYF. The CDR3, as DNA: TGTGCCAGCAGTTTTCCTAGCGGGGGGGGCCCTAGCACAGATACGCAGTATTTT.